This T cell receptor beta chain was captured by sequencing in a study of CD8 T cells in Susac syndrome. Points from the study as a whole: As the study acknowledged, the number of individuals in its TCR sequencing and HLA analysis was relatively small.

A word on this clonotype: Its antigen is currently unknown.

High-throughput TCR beta sequencing covered peripheral CD8+ and CD4+ T cells. The healthy controls were matched to patients by age and sex. FACS enriched CD8+ TEMRA cells, while bulk CD8+ and CD4+ were negatively isolated. The ends lost 4 bases at V and 5 bases at J; junction bases unmatched: 7. Looked up from germline, CDR1 is KGHSH and CDR2 is LQKENI. The CDR3 consists of 15 residues. An input of about 0.5 to 1 ug of RNA was subjected to reverse transcription using random hexamers. TCRdb reprocessed the immunoSEQ multiplex PCR reads with MiXCR, giving one entry per CDR3 protein. The repertoire includes approximately 150,000 distinct CDR3 sequences, approximately 93% of them detected once, and approximately 0.08% sits in the top ten.

The chain carries TRBV18 and TRBJ2-7, with 11 bases lining up with TRBD2. The source material was CD4+ T cells from PBMCs. The clonotype originates from a human donor in good health. The CDR3 region is CASSRTSGSSDEQYF. The CDR3 bases are TGTGCCAGCTCACGAACTAGCGGGAGTTCAGACGAGCAGTACTTC.